The T cell receptor (beta chain) under discussion was sequenced for a study of cytomegalovirus exposure and HLA in healthy donors (dated by TCRdb to 2016 to 2017). In the study overall: According to an earlier analysis of 587 of the donors, about 190 million T cells yielded 90 million to 140 million unique TCR beta sequences and 276 Gb of sequence data. An early release that covered fewer than 800 HLA-typed donors contained 250 to 350 gigabases of sequencing data and tens of millions of unique TCR sequences. Among the roughly 400 genotyped donors, about 85% belonged to the genetic ancestry cluster associated with self-reported Caucasian donors. The study was designed to test whether signatures of past pathogen exposure could be identified by cataloging public T cell receptors. The study profiled the T cell repertoires of around 700 subjects by immunosequencing and related them to cytomegalovirus serostatus. A separate validation cohort of 100 to 150 different subjects was used in addition to the approximately 670-subject first cohort. High-throughput TCR immunosequencing, statistical association of individual TCRs with disease status, and machine learning were combined to predict cytomegalovirus infection status. To study patterns of TCR occurrence, a later analysis re-analyzed previously published TCR beta repertoires from around 700 donors and added high-resolution HLA genotyping. In the later analysis, no new phenotypic data were used to find candidate immune exposures; instead, reliance was placed on TCR beta sequences and their occurrence across donors. An earlier analysis of 587 of the donors used high-throughput TCR beta sequencing to judge whether each TCR beta V gene segment behaved as functional or pseudogenic. Alongside the repertoire data, information on donor age, sex, ethnicity and CMV serostatus was compiled. A later genetic analysis used genome-wide SNP genotypes for about 65% of the roughly 670 donors, treating that subset as a discovery cohort. All discovery cohort repertoires had been generated on a single sequencing platform. Both class I and class II loci were covered by HLA typing, at four-digit resolution. The number of typed donors differed by locus: roughly 620-630 for A, B, C, DRB1 and DQB1; 500 to 550 for DQA1; some 610 for DPA1; and about 470 for DPB1. Because of strong linkage in the cohort, five DR-DQ haplotypes were treated as single units for association and clustering. On average, 235,054 unique TCR beta nucleotide sequences were sequenced per donor among some 420 genotyped donors of the cohort, with 15% to 20% of those sequences being non-productive. The study at large found these results: A cluster of highly shared sequence variants was judged likely to represent a technical artifact of the sequencing pipeline. When HLA alleles, especially DR and DQ, strongly co-occurred, attributing TCR associations to individual alleles was difficult. The classifier was reported to diagnose cytomegalovirus status with high specificity and sensitivity in both the original and validation cohorts. According to a later analysis, parvovirus B19, influenza, CMV and Epstein-Barr virus appeared linked to several top co-occurrence clusters. Because HLA typing was missing for some donors at each locus, association tests included only the typed subset. In a later analysis, HLA-associated TCR beta chains showed more clonal expansion and lower generation probabilities than non-associated chains that were equally common. In a later genetic analysis, fewer N-insertions in productive TCRs were reported among donors in an Asian-associated ancestry cluster than the roughly 670-donor mean. Roughly uniform sequencing depth across donors was assumed in presence/absence analyses, although this assumption may not hold. Linkage disequilibrium might explain the correlated functional status among segregating V segments, but an unknown experimental factor could not be ruled out. A few of the identified cytomegalovirus-associated TCR beta chains were confirmed in vitro to be specific for cytomegalovirus antigens. Approximately 18 rarely observed V segments, including chromosome 9 orphons, were excluded from the earlier analysis of a few hundred of the donors because counts were too low. A later analysis associated about 17,000 TCR beta sequences with specific HLA alleles at a false discovery rate of 0.05. In a later analysis, the rate of TCR association differed among HLA loci, with DRB1 alleles having the most associated TCRs and HLA-C alleles having the fewest. Most TCR sequences were seen in very few donors, while some public TCRs were found in many individuals. A later analysis found that most CMV-associated TCR beta chains appeared HLA-restricted, with HLA associations seemingly driven largely by CMV exposure. In an earlier analysis of approximately 590 of the donors, most TCR beta V segments appeared in productive rearrangements about 87% or about 30% of the time, broadly matching IMGT annotations. Because the 87-base-pair reads could not distinguish some IMGT-functional V segments, including TRBV6-2 and TRBV6-3, those segments were excluded. A further reported finding was that TCR beta sequences accurately predicted the HLA-A and HLA-B alleles for most subjects in the first cohort. In this cohort, only TCR beta chains were sequenced, and detectable features were limited by the absence of alpha or paired-chain data. According to the authors, the approach could potentially be generalized to other disease states and immunological phenotypes. The study listed 150 to 200 TCR beta chains as associated with cytomegalovirus. An association between a missense DCLRE1C variant and V-gene and J-gene trimming of TCR beta chains was found in a later genetic analysis and replicated in an independent cohort. CMV serostatus was the only immune exposure information available for the cohort.

The cohort consisted of some 670 healthy bone marrow donors. At the time of sampling, all cohort members were nominally healthy, though unrecorded immune exposures were likely present. The donor was CMV seropositive and belonged to the group of more than 250 seropositive cohort members. Each donor provided a peripheral blood sample, and peripheral blood mononuclear cells were used for TCR beta sequencing. Genomic DNA was extracted from the blood cell samples with the Qiagen DNeasy Blood Extraction Kit. The library was generated by the immunoSEQ multiplex PCR assay. For the multiplex PCR, a mixture combining 60 forward primers for TCR Vbeta segments and 13 reverse primers for TCR Jbeta segments was used. The CDR3 region of rearranged TCR beta genes was amplified from genomic DNA with a multiplex PCR assay. The amplified TCR beta libraries were sequenced on the Illumina HiSeq System as 87-base-pair reads. Regarding the original processing steps: In a later analysis, tens of millions of unique TCR beta chains were counted across the approximately 640 repertoires, and around 11 million of these chains were shared by at least two donors. Raw reads were error-corrected and collapsed into unique sequences by a nearest-neighbor algorithm in which closely related sequences were merged to remove PCR and sequencing errors. V, D and J gene segments were assigned by aligning CDR3 sequences to IMGT reference sequences. Each retained sequence needed at least a six-nucleotide match to both a V gene segment and a J gene segment. A rearrangement was called productive if the CDR3 had no stop codons and remained in frame with V and J, and every other rearrangement was called non-productive. Following IMGT convention, CDR3 was defined as the stretch from the second conserved V-encoded cysteine up to the conserved J-encoded phenylalanine. Sequences without an unambiguous match to a single V gene segment were excluded from the earlier analysis of approximately 600 of the donors. In an earlier analysis of a few hundred of the donors, V segments were called functional above 56.7% productive rearrangements and were called segregating when the between-donor standard deviation exceeded 5%. A statistical classification framework was developed to diagnose cytomegalovirus status using the catalog of TCR beta chain sequences. In a later analysis, V and J genes were assigned by comparing TCR nucleotide sequences against IMGT/GENE-DB human TR gene sequences. Using the TCRdist pipeline, a later analysis assigned CDR3 sequences along with most-parsimonious VDJ recombination scenarios. In a later analysis, every TCR beta chain was defined by the combination of its CDR3 amino acid sequence and its V-gene family, and reads without a unique V-gene family were dropped. To address suspected cross-contamination and a sequencing artifact, a later analysis removed roughly 640 highly shared, low-generation-probability nucleotide sequences. A later analysis calculated a clonal expansion index for each public chain from normalized within-repertoire ranks of inferred template counts. Generation probabilities in a later analysis came from a VDJ recombination model fitted to out-of-frame rearrangements, and those results were checked against IGoR. In a later analysis, TCR-TCR, TCR-HLA and TCR-CMV co-occurrence was scored with hypergeometric tests, and a repertoire-size bias correction was applied to TCR pairs. False discovery rates were estimated in a later analysis by permuting HLA or CMV assignments 20 times. A later analysis grouped co-occurring TCRs with DBSCAN, adding TCRdist sequence similarity when clustering within HLA-allele-positive subsets. Co-occurrence clustering excluded repertoires with fewer than 30,000 or more than 120,000 public chains, plus five with anomalous nucleotide sharing. Drawn from immuneACCESS, this table holds only the in-frame rearrangements with V and J called that TCRdb kept. Clones are partly lost; checked studies trace under half to an unresolved V gene and leave the rest unexplained. V and J calls and clone size come straight from that table; D and trimming were deduced from the DNA. The sample data list 110,000 to 150,000 clones, and around 80% of these were observed just once. The ten most abundant clones make up about 10% of the sample.

The CDR3 runs 14 amino acids, cysteine and phenylalanine included. The kept DNA is CDR3 alone, 42 bases in frame from the first base. CDR1 and CDR2 are drawn from the germline V gene: SNHLY, FYNNEI. The germline V and J ends show losses of 11 bases and 5 bases respectively, and no gene match explains 13 bases of the junction. Notes on this clone: Its antigen is still unknown. The input lacks base qualities; no much larger clone sits a single base away.

Sample: PBMCs. The sequence is built from TRBV2 and TRBJ1-1, and TRBD1 matches 8 of the central bases. This receptor was taken from a woman in her forties or fifties in good health and CMV-seropositive. The DNA sequence is given as TGTGCCGGCCAGACAGGGGAAGTTTTAACTGAAGCTTTCTTT. This yields the protein CAGQTGEVLTEAFF.